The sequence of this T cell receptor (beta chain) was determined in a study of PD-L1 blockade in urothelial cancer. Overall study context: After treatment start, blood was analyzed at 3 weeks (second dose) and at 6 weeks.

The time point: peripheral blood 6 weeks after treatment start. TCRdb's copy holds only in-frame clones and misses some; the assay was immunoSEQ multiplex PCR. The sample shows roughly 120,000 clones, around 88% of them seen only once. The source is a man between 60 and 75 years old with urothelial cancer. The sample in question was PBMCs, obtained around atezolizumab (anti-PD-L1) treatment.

The CDR3 loop is CASSIGAGATGNIQYF. The CDR3 DNA sequence: TGTGCCAGTAGTATCGGGGCAGGGGCAACCGGGAACATTCAGTACTTC. The chain uses TRBV19 and TRBJ2-4, with D perhaps TRBD1 (6 bases). V dropped 3 bases and J dropped 7 bases, with 19 bases sitting between them. In germline, CDR1 is LNHDA, CDR2 SQIVND (reference sequence). The CDR3 is made up of 16 amino acids.